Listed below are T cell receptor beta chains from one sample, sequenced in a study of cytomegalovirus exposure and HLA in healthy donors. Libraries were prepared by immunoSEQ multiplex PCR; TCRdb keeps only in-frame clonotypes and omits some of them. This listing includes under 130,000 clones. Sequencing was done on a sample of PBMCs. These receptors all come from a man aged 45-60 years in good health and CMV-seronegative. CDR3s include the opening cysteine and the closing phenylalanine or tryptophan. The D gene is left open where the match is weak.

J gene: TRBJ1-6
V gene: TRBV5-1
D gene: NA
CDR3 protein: CASSLDPRPNSPLHF
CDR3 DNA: TGCGCCAGCAGCTTGGATCCGCGCCCAAATTCACCCCTCCACTTT

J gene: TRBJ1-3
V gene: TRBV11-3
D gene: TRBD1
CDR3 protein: CASSPGQLTGNTIYF
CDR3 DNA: TGTGCCAGCAGCCCGGGACAGCTCACCGGAAACACCATATATTTT

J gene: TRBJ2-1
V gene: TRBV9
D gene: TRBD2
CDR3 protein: CASSPPRAGGNEQFF
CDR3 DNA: TGTGCCAGCAGCCCCCCGCGAGCGGGGGGCAATGAGCAGTTCTTC

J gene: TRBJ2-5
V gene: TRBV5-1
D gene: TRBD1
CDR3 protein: CASSFTQGNQETQYF
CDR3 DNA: TGCGCCAGCAGCTTTACACAGGGGAACCAAGAGACCCAGTACTTC

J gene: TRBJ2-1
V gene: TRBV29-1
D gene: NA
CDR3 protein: CSVEEGWESSDNEQFF
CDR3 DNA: TGCAGCGTTGAAGAGGGATGGGAGAGCTCCGACAATGAGCAGTTCTTC

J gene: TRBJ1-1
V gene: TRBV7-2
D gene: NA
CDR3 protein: CASSTGRATNTEAFF
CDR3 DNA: TGTGCCAGCAGCACTGGCAGGGCGACGAACACTGAAGCTTTCTTT

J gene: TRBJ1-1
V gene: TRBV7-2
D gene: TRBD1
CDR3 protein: CASSLVGRGHTEAFF
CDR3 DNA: TGTGCCAGCAGCTTGGTGGGCAGGGGGCACACTGAAGCTTTCTTT

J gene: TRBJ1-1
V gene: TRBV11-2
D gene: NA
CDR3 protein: CASSWSGLGNTEAFF
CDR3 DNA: TGTGCCAGCAGCTGGTCGGGACTGGGGAACACTGAAGCTTTCTTT

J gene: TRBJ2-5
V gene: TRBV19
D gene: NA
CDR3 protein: CASSIDMGLETETQYF
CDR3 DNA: TGTGCCAGTAGTATCGATATGGGACTCGAAACAGAGACCCAGTACTTC

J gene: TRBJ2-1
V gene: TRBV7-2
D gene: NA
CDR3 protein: CASSRRGSYNEQFF
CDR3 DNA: TGTGCCAGCAGCCGACGGGGCTCCTACAATGAGCAGTTCTTC

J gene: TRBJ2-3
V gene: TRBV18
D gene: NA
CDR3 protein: CASSPNTPGTDTQYF
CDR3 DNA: TGTGCCAGCTCACCAAACACTCCCGGGACAGATACGCAGTATTTT

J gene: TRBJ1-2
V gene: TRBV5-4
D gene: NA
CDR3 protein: CASTPREARGYTF
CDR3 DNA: TGTGCCAGTACACCCCGGGAGGCGCGTGGCTACACCTTC

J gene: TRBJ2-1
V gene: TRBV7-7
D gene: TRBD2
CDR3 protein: CASSRGGYNEQFF
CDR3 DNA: TGTGCTAGCAGCCGCGGGGGCTACAATGAGCAGTTCTTC

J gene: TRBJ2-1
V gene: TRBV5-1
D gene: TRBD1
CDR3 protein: CASSLLQGDSNEQFF
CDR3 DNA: TGCGCCAGCAGCTTGTTACAGGGGGACTCCAATGAGCAGTTCTTC

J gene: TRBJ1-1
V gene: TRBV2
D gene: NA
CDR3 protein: CASTSGSGTEAFF
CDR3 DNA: TGTGCCAGCACCTCAGGGTCAGGCACTGAAGCTTTCTTT

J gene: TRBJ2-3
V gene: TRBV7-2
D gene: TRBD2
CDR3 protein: CASNLLAGASDTQYF
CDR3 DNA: TGTGCCAGCAACTTACTAGCGGGGGCCTCCGATACGCAGTATTTT

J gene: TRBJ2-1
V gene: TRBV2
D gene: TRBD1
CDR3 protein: CASSERGQGMNEQFF
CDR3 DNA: TGTGCCAGCAGTGAAAGGGGACAGGGGATGAATGAGCAGTTCTTC

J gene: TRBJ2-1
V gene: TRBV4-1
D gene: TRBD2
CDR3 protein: CASSQVLPLTGLQPKEQFF
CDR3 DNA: TGCGCCAGCAGCCAAGTCCTACCGTTAACGGGACTACAACCCAAGGAGCAGTTCTTC

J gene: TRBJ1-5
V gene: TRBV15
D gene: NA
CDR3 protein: CATSRDRGRQPQHF
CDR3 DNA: TGTGCCACCAGCAGAGATCGAGGGAGGCAGCCCCAGCATTTT

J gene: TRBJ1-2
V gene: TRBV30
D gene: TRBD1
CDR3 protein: CAWSGQGGFVDGYTF
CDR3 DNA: TGTGCCTGGAGCGGACAGGGGGGATTCGTCGATGGCTACACCTTC

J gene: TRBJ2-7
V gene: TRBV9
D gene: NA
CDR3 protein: CASSGGTTTHEQYF
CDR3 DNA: TGTGCCAGCAGCGGGGGGACAACCACCCACGAGCAGTACTTC

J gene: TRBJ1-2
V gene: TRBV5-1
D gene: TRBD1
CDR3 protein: CASSRTGGHGYTF
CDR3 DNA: TGCGCCAGCAGCCGGACAGGGGGCCATGGCTACACCTTC

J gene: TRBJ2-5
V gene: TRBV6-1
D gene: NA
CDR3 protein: CASSESGGGVTQYF
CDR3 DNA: TGTGCCAGCAGTGAAAGCGGAGGGGGGGTGACCCAGTACTTC

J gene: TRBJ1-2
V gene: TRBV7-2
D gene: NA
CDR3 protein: CASSRSTASEGYTF
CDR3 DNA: TGTGCCAGCAGCAGATCGACGGCTTCGGAGGGCTACACCTTC

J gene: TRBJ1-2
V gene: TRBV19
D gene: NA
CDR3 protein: CASSTVDSSNYGYTF
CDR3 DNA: TGTGCCAGTAGTACTGTAGACAGTAGCAACTATGGCTACACCTTC

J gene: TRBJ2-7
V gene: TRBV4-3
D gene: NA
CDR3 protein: CASSQEWTAPSYEQYF
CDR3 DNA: TGCGCCAGCAGCCAAGAATGGACAGCCCCCTCCTACGAGCAGTACTTC

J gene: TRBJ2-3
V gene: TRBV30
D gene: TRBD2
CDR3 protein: CAWTKRERDTQYF
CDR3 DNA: TGTGCCTGGACCAAGCGGGAGAGAGATACGCAGTATTTT

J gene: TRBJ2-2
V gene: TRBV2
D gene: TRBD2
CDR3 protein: CASSGDYSFGGAGELFF
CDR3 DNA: TGTGCCAGCAGTGGGGACTACTCATTCGGAGGCGCCGGGGAGCTGTTTTTT

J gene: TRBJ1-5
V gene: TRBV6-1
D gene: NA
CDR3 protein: CASSPTNSNQPQHF
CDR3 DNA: TGTGCCAGCAGTCCCACAAATAGCAATCAGCCCCAGCATTTT

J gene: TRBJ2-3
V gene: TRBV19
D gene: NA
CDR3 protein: CASRWTPAQGTQYF
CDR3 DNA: TGTGCCAGTCGGTGGACTCCCGCACAGGGTACGCAGTATTTT

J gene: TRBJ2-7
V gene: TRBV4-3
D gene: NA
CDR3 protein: CASSRLSGTPSYEQYF
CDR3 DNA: TGCGCCAGCAGCCGGCTATCCGGGACACCCTCCTACGAGCAGTACTTC

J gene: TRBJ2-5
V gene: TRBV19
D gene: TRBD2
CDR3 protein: CASSGAGGGSTQYF
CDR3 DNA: TGTGCCAGCTCCGGGGCGGGGGGGGGCAGTACCCAGTACTTC

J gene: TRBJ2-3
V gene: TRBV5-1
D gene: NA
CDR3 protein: CASSFHTDTQYF
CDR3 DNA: TGCGCCAGCAGCTTTCATACAGATACGCAGTATTTT

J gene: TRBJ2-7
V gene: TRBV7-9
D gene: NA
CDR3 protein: CASSLPSAYEQYF
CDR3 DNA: TGTGCCAGCAGCTTACCCAGTGCCTACGAGCAGTACTTC

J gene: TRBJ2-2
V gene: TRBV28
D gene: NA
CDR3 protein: CASSSPGDPENTGELFF
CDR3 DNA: TGTGCCAGCAGTTCCCCGGGAGACCCCGAGAACACCGGGGAGCTGTTTTTT

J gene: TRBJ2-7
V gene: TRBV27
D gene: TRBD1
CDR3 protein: CASSNVGTGIYEQYF
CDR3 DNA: TGTGCCAGTTCTAACGTTGGGACAGGGATTTACGAGCAGTACTTC

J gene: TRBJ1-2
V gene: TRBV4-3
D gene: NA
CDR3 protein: CASSQGRHGRYGYTF
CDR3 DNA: TGCGCCAGCAGCCAAGGTCGACACGGTCGCTATGGCTACACCTTC

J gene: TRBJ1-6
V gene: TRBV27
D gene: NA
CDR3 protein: CASSTGRASPLHF
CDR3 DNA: TGTGCCAGCAGTACGGGGAGGGCTTCACCCCTCCACTTT

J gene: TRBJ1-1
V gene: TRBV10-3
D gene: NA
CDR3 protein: CAISGGVSGSTEAFF
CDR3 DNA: TGTGCCATCAGTGGTGGAGTATCGGGGAGCACTGAAGCTTTCTTT

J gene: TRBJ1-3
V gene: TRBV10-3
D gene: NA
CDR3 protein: CAIRASGGDTIYF
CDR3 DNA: TGTGCCATCAGGGCGAGCGGGGGTGACACCATATATTTT

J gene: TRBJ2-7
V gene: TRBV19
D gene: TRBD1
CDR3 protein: CASSRDSDYEQYF
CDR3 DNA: TGTGCCAGTAGTCGGGACAGCGATTACGAGCAGTACTTC

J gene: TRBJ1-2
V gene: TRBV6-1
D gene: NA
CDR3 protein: CASSEAGGRRYGYTF
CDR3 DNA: TGTGCCAGCAGTGAGGCGGGGGGGCGCAGGTATGGCTACACCTTC

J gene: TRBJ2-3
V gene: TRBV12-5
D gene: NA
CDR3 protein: CASGLVRSGVGTDTQYF
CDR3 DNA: TGTGCTAGTGGTTTGGTAAGGTCCGGGGTGGGTACAGATACGCAGTATTTT

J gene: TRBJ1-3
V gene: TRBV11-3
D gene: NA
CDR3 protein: CASSASTGPGNTIYF
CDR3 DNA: TGTGCCAGCAGTGCAAGCACAGGGCCTGGAAACACCATATATTTT

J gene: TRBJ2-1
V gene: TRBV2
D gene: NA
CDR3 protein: CASSARGLGYNEQFF
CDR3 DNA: TGTGCCAGCAGCGCGAGAGGGCTGGGGTACAATGAGCAGTTCTTC

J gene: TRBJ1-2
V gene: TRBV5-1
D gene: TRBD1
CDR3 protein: CASSMVGQSDGYTF
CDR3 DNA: TGCGCCAGCAGCATGGTGGGACAGTCCGATGGCTACACCTTC

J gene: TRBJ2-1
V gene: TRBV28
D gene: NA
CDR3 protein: CASVRNREVDEQFF
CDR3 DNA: TGTGCCAGCGTTCGGAACAGGGAAGTCGATGAGCAGTTCTTC

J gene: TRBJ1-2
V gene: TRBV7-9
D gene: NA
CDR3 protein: CAHGNGLTGYTF
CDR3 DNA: TGTGCCCACGGGAATGGGCTAACTGGCTACACCTTC

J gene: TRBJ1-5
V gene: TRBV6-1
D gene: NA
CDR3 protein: CASSESRGIGNQPQHF
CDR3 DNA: TGTGCCAGCAGTGAAAGCAGGGGAATCGGCAATCAGCCCCAGCATTTT

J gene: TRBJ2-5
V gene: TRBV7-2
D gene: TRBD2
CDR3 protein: CASTPRREGTQYF
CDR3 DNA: TGTGCCAGCACCCCACGTAGGGAGGGGACCCAGTACTTC

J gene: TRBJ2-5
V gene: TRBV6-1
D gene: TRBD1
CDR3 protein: CASTRGLIETQYF
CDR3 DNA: TGTGCCAGCACCAGGGGGCTTATAGAGACCCAGTACTTC

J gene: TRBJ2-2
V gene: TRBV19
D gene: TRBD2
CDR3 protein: CASSIKAGGRRTGELFF
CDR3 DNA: TGTGCCAGTAGTATAAAGGCGGGAGGGCGTCGCACCGGGGAGCTGTTTTTT

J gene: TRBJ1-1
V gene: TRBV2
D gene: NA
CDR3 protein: CASRDRPNTEAFF
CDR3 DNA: TGTGCCAGCAGGGACAGACCAAACACTGAAGCTTTCTTT

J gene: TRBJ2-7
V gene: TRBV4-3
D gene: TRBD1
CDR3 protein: CASSLGQGESHEQYF
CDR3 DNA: TGCGCCAGCAGCCTTGGACAGGGTGAGTCCCACGAGCAGTACTTC